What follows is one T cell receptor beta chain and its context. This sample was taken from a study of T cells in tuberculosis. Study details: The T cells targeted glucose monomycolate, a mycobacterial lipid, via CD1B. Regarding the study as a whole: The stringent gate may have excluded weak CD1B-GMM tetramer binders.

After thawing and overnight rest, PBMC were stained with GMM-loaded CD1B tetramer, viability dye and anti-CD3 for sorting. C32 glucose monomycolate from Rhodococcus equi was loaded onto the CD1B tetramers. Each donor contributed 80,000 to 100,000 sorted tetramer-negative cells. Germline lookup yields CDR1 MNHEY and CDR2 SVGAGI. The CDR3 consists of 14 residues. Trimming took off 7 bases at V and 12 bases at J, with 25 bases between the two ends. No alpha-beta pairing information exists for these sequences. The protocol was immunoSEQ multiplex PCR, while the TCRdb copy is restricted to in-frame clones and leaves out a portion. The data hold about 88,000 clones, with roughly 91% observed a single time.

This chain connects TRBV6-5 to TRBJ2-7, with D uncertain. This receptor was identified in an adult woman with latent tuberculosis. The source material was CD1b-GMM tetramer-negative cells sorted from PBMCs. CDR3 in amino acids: CASIGSRGGSLRYF. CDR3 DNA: TGTGCCAGCATTGGGTCTCGAGGCGGTAGTTTGCGGTACTTC.